Listed below are T cell receptor beta chains from one sample, sequenced in a study of response to subunit inactivated influenza vaccine. TCRdb recomputed calls from the RT-PCR reads with MiXCR, one row per CDR3 protein. The sample consists of 860,000 or so distinct CDR3 sequences, around 21% of them appearing once. This material consisted of PBMCs from blood, taken around 5 days after vaccination. Receptor source: a man in his forties or fifties who received an inactivated influenza vaccine. CDR3s include the opening cysteine and the closing phenylalanine or tryptophan. Rows may omit the clone size; those that give it use once, few, many or a size class.

V gene: TRBV20-1
clone size: NA
CDR3 protein: CSASSLPTGGYEQYF

V gene: TRBV4-2
clone size: NA
CDR3 protein: CASSQGISGLIYEQYF

V gene: TRBV19
clone size: NA
CDR3 protein: CASRGGWPYNEQFF

V gene: TRBV6-5
clone size: few
CDR3 protein: CASSFGATGQPQHF

V gene: TRBV4-3
clone size: NA
CDR3 protein: CASSLQPSGDYNEQFF

V gene: TRBV5-1
clone size: many
CDR3 protein: CASSRGQDTDTQYF

V gene: TRBV9
clone size: few
CDR3 protein: CASSARARAEAFF

V gene: TRBV29-1
clone size: many
CDR3 protein: CSVKLGRTNTEAFF

V gene: TRBV12-3/TRBV12-4
clone size: NA
CDR3 protein: CASTAPGHSYEQYF

V gene: TRBV18
clone size: NA
CDR3 protein: CASSPNTKGAYEQYF

V gene: TRBV7-2
clone size: few
CDR3 protein: CASSLALPDYGYTF

V gene: TRBV7-2
clone size: NA
CDR3 protein: CASSLDDRVGGYTF

V gene: TRBV28
clone size: few
CDR3 protein: CASSLTVLLHYGYTF

V gene: TRBV4-2
clone size: many
CDR3 protein: CASSKGLAGADTQYF

V gene: TRBV5-1
clone size: NA
CDR3 protein: CASSLVVGAEAFF

V gene: TRBV20-1
clone size: many
CDR3 protein: CSAPRGKETQYF

V gene: TRBV4-3
clone size: few
CDR3 protein: CASSQDLVATDTQYF

V gene: TRBV29-1
clone size: NA
CDR3 protein: CSVEGRQVHEQYF

V gene: TRBV29-1
clone size: few
CDR3 protein: CSVHGGALEQFF

V gene: TRBV5-6
clone size: NA
CDR3 protein: CASSLDRRGYTDTQYF

V gene: TRBV2
clone size: few
CDR3 protein: CASRPDREYTEAFF

V gene: TRBV6-5
clone size: NA
CDR3 protein: CASSYYAGATRMNEQFF

V gene: TRBV5-1
clone size: NA
CDR3 protein: CASSLLAGDSYEQYF

V gene: TRBV6-1
clone size: few
CDR3 protein: CASSGGRSRELFF

V gene: TRBV20-1
clone size: NA
CDR3 protein: CSASGDGQADTIHF

V gene: TRBV10-3
clone size: NA
CDR3 protein: CAISVQGSGYTF

V gene: TRBV12-3/TRBV12-4
clone size: many
CDR3 protein: CASSFDRAYGYTF

V gene: TRBV6-1
clone size: NA
CDR3 protein: CASSEHPKGGNEQFF

V gene: TRBV9
clone size: NA
CDR3 protein: CASSALTSGVTEQFF

V gene: TRBV25-1
clone size: NA
CDR3 protein: CASSELDGGGLHEQFF

V gene: TRBV11-2
clone size: NA
CDR3 protein: CASSLGYGGAQETQYF

V gene: TRBV12-3/TRBV12-4
clone size: few
CDR3 protein: CASSFSWGSGNTIYF

V gene: TRBV10-1
clone size: NA
CDR3 protein: CASSERTGTLPYEQYF

V gene: TRBV5-1
clone size: many
CDR3 protein: CASSLNEAVSYEQYF

V gene: TRBV4-2
clone size: NA
CDR3 protein: CASSQEASGVYEQYF

V gene: TRBV7-9
clone size: few
CDR3 protein: CASRPIENTEAFF

V gene: TRBV12-3/TRBV12-4
clone size: NA
CDR3 protein: CASSKLDSNNEQFF

V gene: TRBV29-1
clone size: once
CDR3 protein: CSVEVRGGKPLYEQYF

V gene: TRBV4-3
clone size: NA
CDR3 protein: CASSQELVSGRRTDTQYF

V gene: TRBV12-3/TRBV12-4
clone size: many
CDR3 protein: CASSLVFRGDYNEQFF

V gene: TRBV4-3
clone size: NA
CDR3 protein: CASSQTGLSEQFF

V gene: TRBV5-6
clone size: NA
CDR3 protein: CASSPSRMGRETQYF

V gene: TRBV10-3
clone size: few
CDR3 protein: CAISERVLGTGRGYEQYF

V gene: TRBV6-2/TRBV6-3
clone size: NA
CDR3 protein: CASTITGGPGSDTQYF

V gene: TRBV4-1
clone size: few
CDR3 protein: CASSQGDSGRNEQFF

V gene: TRBV4-1
clone size: few
CDR3 protein: CASSHPLWTGRTEAFF

V gene: TRBV29-1
clone size: many
CDR3 protein: CSVSGTNTEAFF

V gene: TRBV10-3
clone size: few
CDR3 protein: CAISPQGENTEAFF

V gene: TRBV29-1
clone size: NA
CDR3 protein: CSADSGGGSLGELFF

V gene: TRBV28
clone size: few
CDR3 protein: CASSSRGTASPAPNIQYF

V gene: TRBV6-1
clone size: few
CDR3 protein: CASTGGTASYEQYF

V gene: TRBV20-1
clone size: few
CDR3 protein: CSAKFPLLAGAEQYF

V gene: TRBV6-5
clone size: few
CDR3 protein: CASSYLGTSGILDTQYF

V gene: TRBV27
clone size: NA
CDR3 protein: CASSPSDRGRQPQHF

V gene: TRBV20-1
clone size: few
CDR3 protein: CSAIDSGRLAAYNEQFF

V gene: TRBV5-8
clone size: NA
CDR3 protein: CASSLPGQSDKAAFF

V gene: TRBV28
clone size: NA
CDR3 protein: CASSRPTVSYNEQFF

V gene: TRBV10-3
clone size: few
CDR3 protein: CAVWGRSDYGYTF

V gene: TRBV20-1
clone size: NA
CDR3 protein: CSARDNSYEQYF